The sequence of this T cell receptor beta chain was determined in a study of blood T cell repertoires in COVID-19 (dated by TCRdb to 2020 to 2022). In terms of the full investigation: Samples from collaborators originated in the United States, Italy and Spain and spanned both the acute and convalescent phases of COVID-19. The prospective study material was composed of cDNA or gDNA derived from T cells, B-cell-depleted T cells, or PBMCs. Deeply sampled blood TCRbeta repertoires from subjects exposed to, actively infected with, or recovered from COVID-19 were included in the dataset. A freely available public database, intended as a resource for researchers studying the immune response to SARS-CoV-2, is where the repertoires were released. Samples came from the ongoing ImmuneRACE study (first 160 participants) plus 1,254 subjects from 6 global collaborators. The sample metadata nearly always contained a de-identified subject ID, COVID-19 status, age in years and sex. HLA class I and class II types, where available, came from metadata supplied by the sample provider rather than from assay-based typing.

Collaborating institutions collected whole blood in K2EDTA tubes following their own protocols. Collaborator samples were shipped for TCRbeta analysis as frozen whole blood, isolated PBMCs, or DNA extracted from either sample type. A remark on this clone: It lacks a known antigen. Qualities for individual bases were not recorded, and no much larger clone is one base off.

TCRbeta CDR3 regions were amplified from genomic DNA by means of the immunoSEQ Assay, a bias-controlled multiplex PCR. Per the original workflow: The number of nucleated cells in each sample was estimated from the amplification of reference gene primers within the assay. To quantify the absolute abundance of each unique TCRbeta CDR3 rearrangement, sequence reads were collapsed and filtered. For each sample, productive Simpson clonality was calculated as the square root of Simpson's diversity index across productive rearrangements. Not all clones reach the TCRdb copy of this immuneACCESS table, which keeps in-frame sequences only. Checked studies attribute under half of the gap to unresolved V genes and leave the rest unexplained. The D gene and trimming were derived from the DNA, and the V and J assignments and clone size from that table. Counted in this sample were approximately 100,000 clones; roughly 86% of them appeared once. The ten largest clones represent 10% of the sample.

The germline V gene gives CDR1 as SGHRS and CDR2 as YFSETQ. From cysteine to phenylalanine, the CDR3 is 15 amino acids long. Just the 45-base CDR3 DNA is kept, in frame starting at base 1. Relative to germline, V is missing 3 bases and J is missing 3 bases, with 5 bases of the junction outside any gene match. Paper-wide results and their limitations: How much clinical and demographic metadata was included differed by source and by participant, and the metadata was provided uncurated.

The sequence came from a man aged 45-65 years with acute or convalescent COVID-19. The chain uses TRBV5-1 and TRBJ1-4; the junction holds 7 bases that match TRBD1. Material for sequencing was peripheral blood. The CDR3 amino acid sequence is: CASSSTGTANEKLFF. Read as DNA, the sequence is TGCGCCAGCAGCTCGACCGGGACAGCTAATGAAAAACTGTTTTTT.